One sample yielded the 27 T cell receptor beta chains listed below, sequenced in a study of response to subunit inactivated influenza vaccine. One entry per CDR3 protein, called by TCRdb with MiXCR from the RT-PCR reads. The table has hundreds of thousands of distinct CDR3 sequences, approximately 15% seen once. The material was PBMCs from blood, obtained around two weeks before vaccination. All receptors come from a man aged 45 to 65 who received an inactivated influenza vaccine.

This clonotype was found a few times. This chain links TRBV11-2 with TRBJ2-1, with D possibly matching TRBD2 (6 bases). Trimming removed 4 bases from V and 6 bases from J, with 13 bases in between. The CDR3 sequence is 14 residues long. Germline CDR1 SGHAT, CDR2 FQNNGV. This CDR3 is CASSWGDSSNEQFF. The CDR3 DNA is TGTGCCAGCAGCTGGGGGGATAGTAGCAATGAGCAGTTCTTC.

The chain recombines TRBV24-1 with TRBJ2-1, with D perhaps TRBD1 or TRBD2 (5 bases each). The CDR3 has 16 amino acids. Germline CDR1 reads KGHDR; CDR2 reads SFDVKD. The germline V and J ends were trimmed by 1 base and 0 bases, with 9 bases remaining between them. For the CDR3, the DNA is TGTGCCACCAGTGATTTAAAGGGGAGCTCCTACAATGAGCAGTTCTTC. Residues: CATSDLKGSSYNEQFF.

Worth noting for this clonotype: Mismatch with germline at one junction end may stem from a read error. The chain joins TRBV27 to TRBJ2-7; D might be TRBD2 (5 bases). The CDR3 is 13 amino acids. Per the germline V gene, CDR1 is MNHEY and CDR2 is SMNVEV (reference sequence). The CDR3: CASSPGISFEQYF. CDR3 nucleotide sequence: TGTGCCAGCAGCCCCGGGATATCCTTCGAGCAGTACTTC.

This clonotype came up a few times. The CDR3: CATSDPGGHTDEQFF. The CDR3 DNA sequence: TGTGCCACCAGTGATCCCGGTGGACATACCGATGAGCAGTTCTTC. V is TRBV24-1 and J is TRBJ2-1; TRBD1 is a possible D gene (5 bases). This CDR3 is built from 15 residues. The germline V and J ends were trimmed by 3 bases and 8 bases, with 16 bases remaining between them. Per germline, CDR1 KGHDR and CDR2 SFDVKD.

This sequence joins TRBV12-3 or TRBV12-4 and TRBJ2-5, with D unclear. V gave up 7 bases and J gave up 1 base, with 7 bases separating them. The CDR3 spans 12 residues. This CDR3 reads CASTPPQETQYF. The CDR3 DNA follows: TGTGCCAGCACCCCCCCCCAAGAGACCCAGTACTTC.

CDR3 protein: CASSQPLGAKRSEQYF. CDR3 in DNA: TGTGCCAGCAGCCAACCACTAGGTGCCAAGCGCTCCGAGCAGTACTTC. The rearrangement links TRBV3-1 to TRBJ2-7; maybe TRBD2 (5 bases). Germline V CDR1 and CDR2: LGHDT, YNNKEL (reference sequence). The CDR3 is 16 residues long. V was shortened by 2 bases and J by 6 bases, with 20 bases between the two germline ends.

The gene calls are TRBV4-3 and TRBJ2-2; D is uncertain. Deletions cut 0 bases from V and 6 bases from J, with 8 bases between. This CDR3 has 14 amino acids. Germline loops: CDR1 LGHNA, CDR2 YSLEER. CDR3 in DNA: TGCGCCAGCAGCCAAGATTACCGAGCCGGGGAGCTGTTTTTT. Its translation: CASSQDYRAGELFF.

The table lists this clonotype with a few counts. The rearrangement links TRBV15 to TRBJ2-1, with TRBD2 as a possible D gene (6 bases). Germline values: CDR1 LNHNV, CDR2 YYDKDF (reference sequence). The CDR3 is 13 amino acids. Trimming took off 4 bases at V and 7 bases at J, with 11 bases between the two ends. CDR3 protein: CATSKEGVNEQFF. In DNA, the CDR3 is TGTGCCACCAGCAAGGAGGGAGTTAATGAGCAGTTCTTC.

At least ten counts were recorded for this clonotype. The rearrangement joins TRBV7-2 to TRBJ2-7; D perhaps matches TRBD1 (5 bases). The V gene lost 3 bases and the J gene lost 2 bases, with 11 bases spanning the gap. Germline CDR1 is SGHTA and CDR2 is FQGNSA. This CDR3 comprises 14 residues. The CDR3 is CASSFRQGTYEQYF. The CDR3, as DNA: TGTGCCAGCAGCTTTCGGCAGGGTACCTACGAGCAGTACTTC.

This clonotype occurred a few times. This chain links TRBV20-1 with TRBJ2-7; D could derive from TRBD1 or TRBD2 (5 bases each). The CDR3 covers 13 residues. V dropped 3 bases and J dropped 3 bases, with 12 bases sitting between them. The germline gives CDR1 DFQATT, CDR2 SNEGSKA (reference sequence). The CDR3 reads CSASGGWGYEQYF. The CDR3 DNA is TGCAGTGCTAGTGGGGGTTGGGGCTACGAGCAGTACTTC.

This clonotype was seen more than once but under ten times. The chain joins TRBV3-1 to TRBJ1-5; tentatively, D is TRBD1 (5 bases). V was pared by 4 bases and J by 3 bases, with 10 bases between. CDR3 length equals 14 residues. CDR1 and CDR2 from the germline V gene are LGHDT and YNNKEL (reference sequence). The chain's CDR3 is CASSPGPFNQPQHF. Written as DNA, the CDR3 is TGTGCCAGCAGCCCGGGACCGTTCAATCAGCCCCAGCATTTT. Using reference TRBV3-1 and TRBJ1-5 for the parts outside the CDR3, the full variable domain is DTAVSQTPKYLVTQMGNDKSIKCEQNLGHDTMYWYKQDSKKFLKIMFSYNNKELIINETVPNRFSPKSPDKAHLNLHINSLELGDSAVYFCASSPGPFNQPQHFGDGTRLSIL.

The chain joins TRBV15 to TRBJ2-7, with 9 bases identical to TRBD1. CDR3 length: 17 amino acids. Per germline, CDR1 LNHNV and CDR2 YYDKDF (reference sequence). V gave up 3 bases and J gave up 3 bases; unmatched junction bases: 12. CDR3 coding DNA: TGTGCCACCAGCAGGGAGGCTTCCGGACAGGGGTACTACGAGCAGTACTTC. It yields the protein CATSREASGQGYYEQYF.

Regarding this clonotype: A junction end diverges from the germline sequence, so it may reflect a read error. This rearrangement joins TRBV7-9 to TRBJ2-5; TRBD2 aligns across 9 bases. The germline V gene has CDR1 SEHNR and CDR2 FQNEAQ (reference sequence). The CDR3 loop spans 15 amino acids. The CDR3, as DNA: TGTGCCAGCAGCATAGCGGGGGTCCACGAGGGTACCCAGTACTTC. This gives the protein CASSIAGVHEGTQYF.

This clonotype has ten or more counts. V usage is TRBV4-3 and J usage is TRBJ2-7, with 7 nucleotides matching TRBD1. In germline, CDR1 is LGHNA, CDR2 YSLEER. V was pared by 1 base and J by 6 bases, with 3 bases of the junction left unmatched. The CDR3 is 13 amino acids. As DNA, the CDR3 is TGCGCCAGCAGCCAAGGGGACAGCGCCGAGCAGTACTTC. This codes for CASSQGDSAEQYF.

This clonotype was seen a few times. The chain has TRBV24-1 and TRBJ2-7, with unresolved D. V lost 12 bases to trimming and J lost 5 bases, with 10 bases between them. Germline V gives CDR1 KGHDR, CDR2 SFDVKD. The CDR3 runs to 10 residues. CDR3 nucleotides: TGTGCCCAATGGGGTAACGAGCAGTACTTC. Amino acids: CAQWGNEQYF.

This rearrangement joins TRBV5-1 to TRBJ2-1; D tentatively reads TRBD1 or TRBD2 (5 bases each). Trimming took 4 bases from V and 0 from J, leaving 11 bases between them. The CDR3 is 15 amino acids. Germline-derived CDR1 and CDR2 are SGHRS and YFSETQ. The CDR3 here is CASSAGTSSYNEQFF. CDR3 coding DNA: TGCGCCAGCAGCGCCGGGACGAGCTCCTACAATGAGCAGTTCTTC.

CDR3 sequence reads: CASSGSPGTGRLEYYEQYF. The CDR3 DNA sequence: TGTGCCAGCAGTGGGAGCCCCGGGACAGGGAGGCTTGAATACTACGAGCAGTACTTC. The gene calls are TRBV6-1 and TRBJ2-7; TRBD1 matches at 9 bases. Per germline, CDR1 MNHNS and CDR2 SASEGT. V was pared by 4 bases and J by 3 bases, with 19 bases of the junction left unmatched. The CDR3 is 19 amino acids.

This chain joins TRBV29-1 and TRBJ2-1; 8 bases align to TRBD2. Germline V gene sequence: CDR1 SQVTM, CDR2 ANQGSEA. The V segment lost 6 bases and the J segment 4 bases; nucleotides outside the gene matches: 8. The CDR3 sequence is 14 residues long. The CDR3 DNA follows: TGCAGCGTGACCCTGCTAGCGGGTTACAATGAGCAGTTCTTC. Its translation: CSVTLLAGYNEQFF.

The chain links TRBV2 to TRBJ1-5; D call uncertain. Trimming took off 2 bases at V and 10 bases at J, with 12 bases between the two ends. Germline lookup yields CDR1 SNHLY and CDR2 FYNNEI. CDR3 length equals 13 residues. The CDR3 DNA follows: TGTGCCAGCAGTGAAAATGATCAAGGACCCCAGCATTTT. Amino acids: CASSENDQGPQHF.

A few counts support this clonotype. The chain joins TRBV11-2 to TRBJ2-5; the D is unclear. The V gene lost 6 bases and the J gene lost 5 bases, with 16 bases spanning the gap. This CDR3 is built from 14 residues. The V gene's germline CDR1 is SGHAT and CDR2 FQNNGV. As DNA, the CDR3 is TGTGCCAGCAGTCCCGGGCGTTACAAGGAGACCCAGTACTTC. Translated, it gives CASSPGRYKETQYF.

The V call is TRBV20-1, the J call TRBJ2-2, with D uncertain. With 3 bases removed from V and 6 bases from J, the gap between germline ends came to 11 bases. Germline V gives CDR1 DFQATT, CDR2 SNEGSKA (reference sequence). This CDR3 spans 13 amino acids. The CDR3 spells CSASNPAPGELFF. The CDR3 DNA reads as TGCAGTGCTAGTAATCCGGCGCCCGGGGAGCTGTTTTTT.

In this sample, this clonotype turned up a few times. The rearrangement joins TRBV5-1 to TRBJ2-3; 9 positions agree with TRBD1. Germline V gene lookup returns CDR1 SGHRS and CDR2 YFSETQ. CDR3 length equals 15 residues. Unmatched junction bases numbered 6, after V lost 4 bases and J lost 3 bases. CDR3 protein: CASSIGTGLTDTQYF. The CDR3 DNA is TGCGCCAGCAGCATCGGGACAGGGCTGACAGATACGCAGTATTTT.

A note on this clonotype: The CDR3 does not end in the conserved phenylalanine or tryptophan, so this is likely a read error. This sequence joins TRBV27 and TRBJ2-3; 7 bases map to TRBD2. Germline V lookup: CDR1 MNHEY, CDR2 SMNVEV (reference sequence). V was pared by 7 bases and J by 3 bases, with 7 bases of the junction left unmatched. The CDR3 has 14 amino acids. The DNA for the CDR3 is TGTGCCAGCACCGTCTTGGGGGGGACAGATACGCAGTATTGT. It codes for CASTVLGGTDTQYC.

V and J are TRBV20-1 and TRBJ2-7; 7 positions agree with TRBD1. The germline V gene has CDR1 DFQATT and CDR2 SNEGSKA (reference sequence). The CDR3 sequence is 13 residues long. J was trimmed by 0 bases and V by 6 bases; bases with no gene match: 5. The CDR3 DNA reads TGCAGTGCCCCGGACAGGACCTCCTACGAGCAGTACTTC. It yields the protein CSAPDRTSYEQYF.

This clonotype appeared a few times. DNA for the CDR3: TGTGCCAGCTCTCTCGGACAGGGTCGAATGAACACTGAAGCTTTCTTT. It encodes CASSLGQGRMNTEAFF. The rearrangement uses TRBV18 and TRBJ1-1, with 8 nucleotides matching TRBD1. V shed 6 bases and J 0 bases; nucleotides not matched to a gene: 9. The CDR3 spans 16 residues. Germline CDR1 reads KGHSH; CDR2 reads LQKENI.

This clonotype was counted at least ten times. The V and J genes are TRBV12-3 or TRBV12-4 and TRBJ2-7; D remains ambiguous. V shed 6 bases and J shed 0 bases, with 6 bases lying between them. This CDR3 region has 12 residues. The CDR3: CASSRSSYEQYF. The DNA for the CDR3 is TGTGCCAGCAGCCGGAGCTCCTACGAGCAGTACTTC.

The table lists this clonotype with many counts. The chain employs TRBV29-1 and TRBJ2-1; TRBD2 agrees at 7 bases. The CDR3 is 13 amino acids. The V and J ends lost 0 bases and 8 bases, in that order; junction bases with no gene match: 4. CDR1 and CDR2 (germline): SQVTM, ANQGSEA. The DNA of the CDR3 is TGCAGCGTTGAAGAGGGGGGAGGGTATGAGCAGTTCTTC. Translated, it gives CSVEEGGGYEQFF.